This T cell receptor (beta chain) appears in the sequencing data of a study of cytomegalovirus exposure and HLA in healthy donors. Trimming removed 3 bases from V and 4 bases from J, with 14 bases in between. The length of the CDR3 is 15 residues. CDR1 SGHDT and CDR2 YYEEEE come from the germline V gene. PCR involved 60 Vbeta and 13 Jbeta primers. This table comes from immunoSEQ multiplex PCR, and its TCRdb copy is limited to in-frame clones, with some not included. The sample holds about 180,000 clones, roughly four fifths seen once. This chain links TRBV5-6 with TRBJ1-3; possible D gene TRBD1, 6 bases. The receptor was derived from a man younger than 35 in good health and CMV-seronegative. Sequencing used PBMCs. In DNA, the CDR3 is TGTGCCAGCAGCTGGCCCCCGGGACAAGGAAACACCATATATTTT. This codes for CASSWPPGQGNTIYF.